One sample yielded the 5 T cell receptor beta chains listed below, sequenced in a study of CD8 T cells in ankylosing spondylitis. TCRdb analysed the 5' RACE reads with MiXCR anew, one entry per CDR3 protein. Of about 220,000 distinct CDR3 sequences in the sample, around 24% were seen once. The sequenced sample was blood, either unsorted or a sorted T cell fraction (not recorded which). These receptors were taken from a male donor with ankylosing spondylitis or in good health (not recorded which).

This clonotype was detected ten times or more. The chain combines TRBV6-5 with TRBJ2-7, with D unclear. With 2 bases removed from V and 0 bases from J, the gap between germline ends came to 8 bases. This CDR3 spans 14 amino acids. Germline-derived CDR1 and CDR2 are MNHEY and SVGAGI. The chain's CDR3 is CASSYQKSSYEQYF. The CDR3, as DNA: TGTGCCAGCAGTTACCAGAAATCCTCCTACGAGCAGTACTTC.

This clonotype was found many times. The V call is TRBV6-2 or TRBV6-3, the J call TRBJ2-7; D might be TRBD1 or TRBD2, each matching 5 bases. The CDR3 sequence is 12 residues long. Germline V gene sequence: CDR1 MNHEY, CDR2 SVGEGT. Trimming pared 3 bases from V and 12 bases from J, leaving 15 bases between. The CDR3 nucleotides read TGTGCCAGCAGTTATAGTGGGACCTTGCCGTACTTC. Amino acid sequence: CASSYSGTLPYF.

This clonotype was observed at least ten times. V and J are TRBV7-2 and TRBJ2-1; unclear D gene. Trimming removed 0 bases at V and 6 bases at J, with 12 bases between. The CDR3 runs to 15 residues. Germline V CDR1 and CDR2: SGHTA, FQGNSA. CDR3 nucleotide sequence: TGTGCCAGCAGCTTAGCGGACCCTGGCATCAATGAGCAGTTCTTC. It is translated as CASSLADPGINEQFF. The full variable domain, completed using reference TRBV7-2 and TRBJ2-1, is GAGVSQSPSNKVTEKGKDVELRCDPISGHTALYWYRQSLGQGLEFLIYFQGNSAPDKSGLPSDRFSAERTGGSVSTLTIQRTQQEDSAVYLCASSLADPGINEQFFGPGTRLTVL.

CDR3 protein: CASSQPGGEQYF. The DNA of the CDR3 is TGTGCCAGCAGCCAACCGGGTGGAGAGCAGTACTTC. This chain uses TRBV3-1 with TRBJ2-7; no clear D. The germline gives CDR1 LGHDT, CDR2 YNNKEL (reference sequence). Trimming shortened V by 2 bases and J by 7 bases, and 9 bases separated the two germline ends. The length of the CDR3 is 12 residues.

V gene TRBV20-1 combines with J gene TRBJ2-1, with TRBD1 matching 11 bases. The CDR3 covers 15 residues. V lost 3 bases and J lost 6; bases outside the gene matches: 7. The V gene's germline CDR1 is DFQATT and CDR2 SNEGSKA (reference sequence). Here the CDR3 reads CSASSGTGGTNEQFF. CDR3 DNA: TGCAGTGCTAGCTCCGGGACAGGGGGGACCAATGAGCAGTTCTTC.